This TCR beta chain is drawn from a study of cytomegalovirus exposure and HLA in healthy donors. Per germline, CDR1 SGDLS and CDR2 YYNGEE. This CDR3 spans 15 amino acids. J was trimmed by 1 base and V by 4 bases; bases with no gene match: 5. Primers: 60 Vbeta forward and 13 Jbeta reverse. Only in-frame clones appear in the TCRdb table, and some are missing; sequencing was by immunoSEQ multiplex PCR. The sample lists some 130,000 clones; roughly 80% were seen once. V and J are TRBV9 and TRBJ2-1; TRBD2 matches at 7 bases. The sequencing input was PBMCs. This sequence originates from a woman in her 50s in good health and CMV-seropositive. CDR3 sequence: CASSRSGSSYNEQFF. Written as DNA, the CDR3 is TGTGCCAGCAGCCGTAGCGGGTCATCCTACAATGAGCAGTTCTTC.